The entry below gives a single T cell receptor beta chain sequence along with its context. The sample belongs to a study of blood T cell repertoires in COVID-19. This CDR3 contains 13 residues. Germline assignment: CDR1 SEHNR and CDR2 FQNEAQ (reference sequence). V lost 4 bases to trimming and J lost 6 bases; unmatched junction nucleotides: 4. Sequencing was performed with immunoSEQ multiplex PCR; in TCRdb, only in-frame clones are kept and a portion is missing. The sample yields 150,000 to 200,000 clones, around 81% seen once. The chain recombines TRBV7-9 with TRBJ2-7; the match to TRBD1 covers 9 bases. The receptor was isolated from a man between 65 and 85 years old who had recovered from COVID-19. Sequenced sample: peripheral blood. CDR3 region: CASSSQGAGEQYF. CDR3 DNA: TGTGCCAGCAGCTCACAGGGGGCGGGCGAGCAGTACTTC.